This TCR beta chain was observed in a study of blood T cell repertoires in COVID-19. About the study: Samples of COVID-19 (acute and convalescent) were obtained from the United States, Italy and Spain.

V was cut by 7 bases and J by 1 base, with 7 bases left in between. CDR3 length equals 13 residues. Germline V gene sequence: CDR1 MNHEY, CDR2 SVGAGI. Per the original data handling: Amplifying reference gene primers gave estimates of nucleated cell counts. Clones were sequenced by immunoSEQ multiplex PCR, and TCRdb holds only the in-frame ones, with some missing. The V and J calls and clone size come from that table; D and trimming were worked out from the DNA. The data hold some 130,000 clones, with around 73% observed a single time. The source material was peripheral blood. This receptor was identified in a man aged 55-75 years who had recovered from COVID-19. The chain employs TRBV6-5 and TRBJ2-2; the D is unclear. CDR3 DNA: TGTGCCAGCAAAACGGGGAACACCGGGGAGCTGTTTTTT. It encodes CASKTGNTGELFF.